The sequence of this TCR beta chain was determined in a study of blood T cell repertoires in COVID-19. Trimming cost V 0 bases and J 4 bases, with 18 bases left between them. Germline V lookup: CDR1 MDHEN, CDR2 SYDVKM. CDR3 length: 17 residues. Generated by immunoSEQ multiplex PCR, the TCRdb table keeps only in-frame clones and is missing some. The data show under 400,000 clones, with 90% seen just once and roughly 6.8% held by the top ten. The clonotype comes from a man aged 18-30 years with active or convalescent COVID-19. The sample taken for sequencing was peripheral blood. The V call is TRBV28, the J call TRBJ1-1; a possible D gene is TRBD1 (6 bases). The CDR3 is CASSLWALGGAGTEAFF. The CDR3 coding sequence is TGTGCCAGCAGTTTATGGGCACTGGGGGGGGCAGGCACTGAAGCTTTCTTT.